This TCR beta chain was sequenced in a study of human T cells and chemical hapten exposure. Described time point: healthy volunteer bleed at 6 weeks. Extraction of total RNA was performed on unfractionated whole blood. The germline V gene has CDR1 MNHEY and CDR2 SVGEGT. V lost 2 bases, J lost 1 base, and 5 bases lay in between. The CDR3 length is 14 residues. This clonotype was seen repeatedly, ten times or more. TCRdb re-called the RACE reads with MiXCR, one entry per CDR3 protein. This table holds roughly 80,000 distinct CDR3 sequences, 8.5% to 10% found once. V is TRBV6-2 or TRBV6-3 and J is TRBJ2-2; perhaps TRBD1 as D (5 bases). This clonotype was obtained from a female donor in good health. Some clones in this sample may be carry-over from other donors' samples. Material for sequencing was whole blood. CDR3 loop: CASSYRGNTGELFF. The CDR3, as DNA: TGTGCCAGCAGTTACAGGGGGAACACCGGGGAGCTGTTTTTT.